Described below is a single T cell receptor beta chain sequence and its context. The antigen remains undetermined. Repertoires were generated with immunoSEQ multiplex PCR, while TCRdb's copy carries only in-frame clones and drops some. The sample has 25,000 to 30,000 clones, roughly 70% seen once; the top ten hold over 2.5%. Trimming stripped 2 bases from V and 0 bases from J, with 10 bases between. Germline loops: CDR1 MDHEN, CDR2 SYDVKM. There are 15 residues in the CDR3. This sample is drawn from a study of PD-1 blockade in classical Hodgkin lymphoma. Regarding the study as a whole: Anyone who began nivolumab under 1 year after ASCT was excluded. Differences between repertoires have undefined causes, possibly disease activity or prior therapy. Patients with a complete response exhibited baseline diversity comparable to newly diagnosed patients.

Each patient's relapse followed autologous stem cell transplantation, and brentuximab vedotin exposure varied. This chain connects TRBV28 to TRBJ1-2, with D perhaps TRBD1 (6 bases). This TCR came from a human donor with classical Hodgkin lymphoma. The source material was peripheral blood mononuclear cells (PBMCs), sampled before the second cycle of nivolumab. The CDR3 protein is CASSLVGQTNYGYTF. DNA of the CDR3: TGTGCCAGCAGTTTAGTAGGACAGACTAACTATGGCTACACCTTC.